One sample yielded the 28 T cell receptor beta chains listed below, sequenced in a study of T cells after yellow fever vaccination. A single record per CDR3 protein comes from TCRdb applying MiXCR to the 5' RACE reads. The sample records some 320,000 distinct CDR3 sequences, approximately 10% being singletons. Sequenced material: CD4+ T cells sorted from PBMCs, taken 5 days after the yellow fever booster vaccination. The source of these receptors is a man younger than 35 who received the YFV17D yellow fever vaccine.

This clonotype was counted at least ten times. V usage is TRBV10-1 and J usage is TRBJ2-1; weak D call: TRBD1 (6 bases). CDR3 length: 16 residues. V was pared by 0 bases and J by 5 bases, with 14 bases between. Germline V gene data show CDR1 as WNHNN and CDR2 as SYGVQD (reference sequence). CDR3 nucleotide sequence: TGCGCCAGCAGTGAGTCATACAGGGTGGGGGACAATGAGCAGTTCTTC. It codes for CASSESYRVGDNEQFF.

This clonotype was detected many times. This chain connects TRBV5-5 to TRBJ2-2; 8 positions agree with TRBD1. The length of the CDR3 is 16 residues. Losses at the gene ends were 0 bases for V and 0 bases for J; bases not matched to a gene: 1. From germline, CDR1 is SGHKS and CDR2 YYEKEE (reference sequence). The CDR3 is CASSLVTGANTGELFF. Written as DNA, the CDR3 is TGTGCCAGCAGCTTGGTGACAGGGGCGAACACCGGGGAGCTGTTTTTT. Filled out from reference TRBV5-5 and TRBJ2-2, the complete variable domain reads DAGVTQSPTHLIKTRGQQVTLRCSPISGHKSVSWYQQVLGQGPQFIFQYYEKEERGRGNFPDRFSARQFPNYSSELNVNALLLGDSALYLCASSLVTGANTGELFFGEGSRLTVL.

There are a few counts of this clonotype. This chain uses TRBV19 with TRBJ1-2; possibly TRBD1 for D (5 bases). This CDR3 has 14 residues. Germline CDR1 LNHDA, CDR2 SQIVND (reference sequence). Trimming removed 6 bases from V and 1 base from J, with 12 bases in between. In nucleotides, the CDR3 is TGTGCCAGTAGGACCAAAGGGGTTAACTATGGCTACACCTTC. Its protein product is CASRTKGVNYGYTF.

The chain links TRBV18 to TRBJ2-1; D is unclear. V was shortened by 0 bases and J by 8 bases, with 14 bases between the two germline ends. The CDR3 is made up of 15 amino acids. Germline V CDR1 and CDR2: KGHSH, LQKENI. The CDR3 spells CASSPPATTRDEQFF. CDR3 sequence (DNA): TGTGCCAGCTCACCACCAGCAACAACAAGGGATGAGCAGTTCTTC.

This clonotype was seen ten or more times. This chain uses TRBV12-3 or TRBV12-4 with TRBJ2-7; D might be TRBD1 (6 bases). The ends were cut back, 8 bases at V and 0 bases at J, with 11 bases in the middle. The CDR3 contains 13 residues. The CDR3 protein is CASLDSFSYEQYF. The CDR3 region has the DNA TGTGCCAGCCTGGACAGCTTCTCCTACGAGCAGTACTTC.

This clonotype was observed a few times. The rearrangement joins TRBV5-6 to TRBJ1-2, with no clear D. Trimming took off 4 bases at V and 4 bases at J, with 11 bases between the two ends. The CDR3 extends over 13 amino acids. Germline values: CDR1 SGHDT, CDR2 YYEEEE. The CDR3 coding sequence is TGTGCCAGCAGCCTCCGGGCTATCTATGGCTACACCTTC. Protein product: CASSLRAIYGYTF. The full variable domain, in which reference TRBV5-6 and TRBJ1-2 provide the parts outside the CDR3, is DAGVTQSPTHLIKTRGQQVTLRCSPKSGHDTVSWYQQALGQGPQFIFQYYEEEERQRGNFPDRFSGHQFPNYSSELNVNALLLGDSALYLCASSLRAIYGYTFGSGTRLTVV.

The sample holds a few counts of this clonotype. V gene TRBV10-3 combines with J gene TRBJ2-2, with 8 positions matching TRBD1. The germline gives CDR1 ENHRY, CDR2 SYGVKD. Losses at the gene ends were 4 bases for V and 6 bases for J; bases not matched to a gene: 4. This CDR3 has 14 residues. This CDR3 reads CAISVPGGPGELFF. The CDR3 region has the DNA TGTGCCATCAGTGTTCCAGGGGGCCCCGGGGAGCTGTTTTTT.

A few counts support this clonotype. This rearrangement joins TRBV4-3 to TRBJ1-6; D remains unclear. Between the trimmed V and J ends, which lost 1 base and 0 bases, there was a span of 7 bases. This CDR3 has 16 residues. Germline values: CDR1 LGHNA, CDR2 YSLEER. The CDR3 here is CASSQGYSSYNSPLHF. The CDR3 coding sequence is TGCGCCAGCAGCCAAGGCTATAGCTCCTATAATTCACCCCTCCACTTT.

This clonotype appeared a few times. The chain uses TRBV18 and TRBJ1-1, with D tentatively TRBD1 (6 bases). The germline gives CDR1 KGHSH, CDR2 LQKENI. This CDR3 has 12 residues. V was trimmed by 8 bases and J by 1 base, leaving 8 bases between them. The CDR3 DNA is TGTGCCAGCGGCAGGGGGAACACTGAAGCTTTCTTT. This encodes CASGRGNTEAFF. Based on the CDR3 plus reference TRBV18 and TRBJ1-1, the full variable domain is NAGVMQNPRHLVRRRGQEARLRCSPMKGHSHVYWYRQLPEEGLKFMVYLQKENIIDESGMPKERFSAEFPKEGPSILRIQQVVRGDSAAYFCASGRGNTEAFFGQGTRLTVV.

In DNA, the CDR3 is TGCGCCAGCAGCTTGGGTTACTCCGGGGAAAACACCGGGGAGCTGTTTTTT. Translating it yields CASSLGYSGENTGELFF. The V gene is TRBV5-1, the J gene TRBJ2-2, with D possibly matching TRBD2 (5 bases). CDR1 is SGHRS and CDR2 is YFSETQ in the germline V gene. V was shortened by 0 bases and J by 2 bases, with 14 bases between the two germline ends. This CDR3 has 17 residues. The variable domain in full, with the rest retrieved from reference TRBV5-1 and TRBJ2-2, is KAGVTQTPRYLIKTRGQQVTLSCSPISGHRSVSWYQQTPGQGLQFLFEYFSETQRNKGNFPGRFSGRQFSNSRSEMNVSTLELGDSALYLCASSLGYSGENTGELFFGEGSRLTVL.

The chain carries TRBV7-9 and TRBJ2-1; the D is unclear. This CDR3 spans 16 amino acids. Between the trimmed V and J ends, which lost 5 bases and 5 bases, there was a span of 19 bases. CDR1 and CDR2 from the germline V gene are SEHNR and FQNEAQ (reference sequence). CDR3 region: CASSTPAARIHNEQFF. CDR3 sequence (DNA): TGTGCCAGCAGCACACCGGCGGCCCGGATTCACAATGAGCAGTTCTTC.

The table lists this clonotype with a few counts. The CDR3 nucleotides are TGCGCCAGCAGCTTTACTAGCGGGCACACCGGGGAGCTGTTTTTT. It specifies CASSFTSGHTGELFF. The chain combines TRBV5-1 with TRBJ2-2; 9 bases fit TRBD2. The germline V gene has CDR1 SGHRS and CDR2 YFSETQ. Unmatched junction bases numbered 2, after V lost 2 bases and J lost 3 bases. The CDR3 is 15 amino acids.

This clonotype occurred many times. V is TRBV9 and J is TRBJ1-1; D unresolved. The CDR3 loop spans 14 amino acids. The V gene's germline CDR1 is SGDLS and CDR2 YYNGEE. Trimming removed 4 bases from V and 1 base from J, with 11 bases in between. The CDR3 is CASSRGGGNTEAFF. The CDR3 DNA follows: TGTGCCAGCAGCCGAGGCGGTGGGAACACTGAAGCTTTCTTT.

The chain joins TRBV10-3 to TRBJ1-2; no reliable D call. Germline values: CDR1 ENHRY, CDR2 SYGVKD. The CDR3 consists of 14 residues. V lost 4 bases and J 0 bases, leaving 9 bases between the germline ends. The CDR3 loop is CAISGTIANYGYTF. As DNA, the CDR3 is TGTGCCATCAGTGGTACTATAGCTAACTATGGCTACACCTTC.

This clonotype was counted ten times or more. The chain recombines TRBV27 with TRBJ1-1, with D uncertain. This CDR3 is built from 13 residues. Trimming removed 5 bases at V and 5 bases at J, with 12 bases between. Germline V lookup: CDR1 MNHEY, CDR2 SMNVEV (reference sequence). The CDR3 nucleotides are TGTGCCAGCAGTAGCCTAGGAGGGACTGAAGCTTTCTTT. It translates to CASSSLGGTEAFF.

This clonotype was picked up many times. The chain has TRBV10-3 and TRBJ2-3; D could derive from TRBD1 or TRBD2 (5 bases each). Trimming took 7 bases from V and 4 from J, leaving 9 bases between them. The germline CDR1 and CDR2 sequences are ENHRY and SYGVKD. The CDR3 covers 12 residues. The CDR3 protein is CAIMGVADTQYF. The CDR3 bases are TGTGCCATCATGGGGGTTGCAGATACGCAGTATTTT.

A few counts support this clonotype. The chain combines TRBV18 with TRBJ1-6; D unclear. V was trimmed by 2 bases and J by 14 bases, leaving 13 bases between them. Germline V gene lookup returns CDR1 KGHSH and CDR2 LQKENI. The CDR3 runs to 13 residues. CDR3 amino acids: CASSPERLAALHF. The CDR3 coding sequence is TGTGCCAGCTCACCAGAGAGGCTAGCGGCCCTCCACTTT.

The chain employs TRBV19 and TRBJ2-3; D is undetermined. Trimming stripped 3 bases from V and 1 base from J, with 14 bases between. There are 16 residues in the CDR3. Germline V gene sequence: CDR1 LNHDA, CDR2 SQIVND (reference sequence). CDR3 sequence: CASSIRQHPGTDTQYF. The CDR3 bases are TGTGCCAGTAGTATTAGGCAGCACCCTGGCACAGATACGCAGTATTTT.

The chain uses TRBV24-1 and TRBJ2-5, with D perhaps being TRBD1 or TRBD2 (6 bases each). The ends were cut back, 7 bases at V and 5 bases at J, with 13 bases in the middle. Looked up from germline, CDR1 is KGHDR and CDR2 is SFDVKD. CDR3 length equals 13 residues. CDR3 in amino acids: CATSLGGEETQYF. The CDR3 DNA is TGTGCCACCAGCCTCGGGGGCGAGGAGACCCAGTACTTC.

This clonotype showed up many times. The rearrangement joins TRBV3-1 to TRBJ2-7; a weak D match, TRBD1 (6 bases). There are 13 residues in the CDR3. Germline-derived CDR1 and CDR2 are LGHDT and YNNKEL (reference sequence). Trimming took 8 bases from V and 0 from J, leaving 11 bases between them. This chain's CDR3 is CASGGQPSYEQYF. The DNA for the CDR3 is TGTGCCAGCGGGGGCCAACCCTCCTACGAGCAGTACTTC.

The V gene is TRBV6-1, the J gene TRBJ1-2; 8 positions match TRBD1. Germline CDR1 reads MNHNS; CDR2 reads SASEGT. The CDR3 runs 15 residues. J was trimmed by 3 bases and V by 4 bases; bases with no gene match: 7. The CDR3 nucleotides are TGTGCCAGCAGTGCAACCGGGACAGGAGACTATGGCTACACCTTC. It is translated as CASSATGTGDYGYTF.

This chain links TRBV12-3 or TRBV12-4 with TRBJ2-5; no clear D gene. V lost 5 bases and J 2 bases, leaving 12 bases between the germline ends. This CDR3 is 14 amino acids long. The CDR3 spells CASSVQAQQETQYF. Written as DNA, the CDR3 is TGTGCCAGCAGTGTCCAGGCTCAACAAGAGACCCAGTACTTC.

This clonotype showed up many times. The V and J genes are TRBV5-1 and TRBJ1-2, with unresolved D. This CDR3 region has 14 residues. Germline V gene lookup returns CDR1 SGHRS and CDR2 YFSETQ. V lost 4 bases to trimming and J lost 2 bases, with 12 bases between them. As DNA, the CDR3 is TGCGCCAGCAGCCTGTGGACGGAGAACTATGGCTACACCTTC. It encodes CASSLWTENYGYTF.

This chain joins TRBV7-3 and TRBJ2-6; the D call may be TRBD1 or TRBD2 (6 bases each). Germline-derived CDR1 and CDR2 are SGHTA and FQGTGA. The CDR3 consists of 18 residues. Trimming pared 5 bases from V and 0 bases from J, leaving 17 bases between. The CDR3 region has the DNA TGTGCCAGCAGCCCGGGACATGCGGGGCTCTCTGGGGCCAACGTCCTGACTTTC. Its translation: CASSPGHAGLSGANVLTF. Full variable domain (outside the CDR3, taken from reference TRBV7-3 and TRBJ2-6): GAGVSQTPSNKVTEKGKYVELRCDPISGHTALYWYRQSLGQGPEFLIYFQGTGAADDSGLPNDRFFAVRPEGSVSTLKIQRTERGDSAVYLCASSPGHAGLSGANVLTFGAGSRLTVL.

This clonotype was counted a few times. This chain links TRBV5-1 with TRBJ2-5; D is ambiguous. V lost 3 bases, J lost 2 bases, and 11 bases lay in between. The CDR3 has 14 amino acids. CDR1 SGHRS and CDR2 YFSETQ come from the germline V gene. CDR3 nucleotide sequence: TGCGCCAGCAGCTCCCCGTCGGCTCAAGAGACCCAGTACTTC. Its translation: CASSSPSAQETQYF.

This clonotype has only a few counts. The rearrangement links TRBV6-6 to TRBJ1-2, with 7 bases identical to TRBD1. Trimming at V came to 6 bases and at J to 8 bases, leaving 9 bases not matched to a gene. The CDR3 sequence is 13 residues long. The germline V gene has CDR1 MNHNY and CDR2 SVGAGI (reference sequence). The CDR3 DNA reads TGTGCCAGCAGAAGGGGGACAGCGAGCGGCTACACCTTC. Encoded protein: CASRRGTASGYTF.

The chain combines TRBV6-5 with TRBJ2-3; the D gene is possibly TRBD2 (6 bases). This CDR3 has 16 residues. V lost 0 bases and J 0 bases, leaving 10 bases between the germline ends. Germline V gives CDR1 MNHEY, CDR2 SVGAGI. The CDR3: CASSYSPGTSTDTQYF. The CDR3 DNA reads TGTGCCAGCAGTTACTCCCCGGGGACTAGCACAGATACGCAGTATTTT.

V gene TRBV18 combines with J gene TRBJ2-7, with D perhaps matching TRBD1 (5 bases). This CDR3 spans 13 amino acids. The germline V gene has CDR1 KGHSH and CDR2 LQKENI. V gave up 3 bases and J gave up 8 bases, with 14 bases separating them. CDR3 nucleotides: TGTGCCAGCTCACCCCCGGTGCAGGGCCAGCAGTACTTC. Its protein product is CASSPPVQGQQYF.